This T cell receptor beta chain was recorded in a study of technical replicates of blood from a few donors. The method was immunoSEQ multiplex PCR; TCRdb's version includes in-frame clones alone and lacks a portion of them. The repertoire holds under 90,000 clones, with 95% to 98% as singletons. V trimming: 1 base; J trimming: 7 bases; junction bases outside the gene matches: 10. Germline CDR1 and CDR2: KGHSH and LQKENI. This CDR3 spans 15 amino acids. J is TRBJ2-7 and V is TRBV18, with TRBD1 matching 7 bases. The sample consisted of T cells isolated from PBMCs. This clonotype was obtained from a human donor in good health. The CDR3 region is CASSPRAGGQEEQYF. The CDR3 DNA is TGTGCCAGCTCACCACGGGCAGGGGGTCAAGAGGAGCAGTACTTC. Combining the CDR3 with reference TRBV18 and TRBJ2-7 gives the whole variable domain NAGVMQNPRHLVRRRGQEARLRCSPMKGHSHVYWYRQLPEEGLKFMVYLQKENIIDESGMPKERFSAEFPKEGPSILRIQQVVRGDSAAYFCASSPRAGGQEEQYFGPGTRLTVT.